This T cell receptor beta chain was captured by sequencing in a study of CD8 T cells in Susac syndrome. V shed 2 bases, J shed 9 bases, and the junction held 6 bases outside the gene matches. Germline loops: CDR1 KGHSH, CDR2 LQKENI. This CDR3 contains 14 residues. RNA amounts of roughly 0.45 to 1 ug underwent reverse transcription with random hexamers. Using its own MiXCR run on the immunoSEQ multiplex PCR reads, TCRdb lists one record per CDR3 protein. Of around 150,000 distinct CDR3 sequences in the sample, about 94% were seen once. The V gene is TRBV18, the J gene TRBJ2-1; 8 bases are a match to TRBD2. Sequencing used CD4+ T cells from PBMCs. The TCR comes from a human donor with Susac syndrome. As DNA, the CDR3 is TGTGCCAGCTCACCAGGCAACGGGAGGGCTGAGCAGTTCTTC. Encoded protein: CASSPGNGRAEQFF.